This TCR beta chain was profiled in a study of identical twins. Using its own MiXCR run on the 5' RACE reads, TCRdb lists one record per CDR3 protein. The table shows about 890,000 distinct CDR3 sequences, with 9% to 15% occurring only once. The CDR3 extends over 14 amino acids. V gave up 4 bases and J gave up 6 bases; unmatched junction bases: 7. Many counts were recorded for this clonotype. Its specificity is unknown. Study-level results: Excess sharing between twins was weaker in beta out-of-frame sequences. Cross-sectional statistical analysis, not tracking of the same donors, underpinned the conclusions.

This same sample was also part of a study on yellow fever vaccine responses in identical twins. Per that paper: Reportedly, the T cell response mounted by twins to vaccine seemed partly convergent, partly personalized.

The material sequenced was PBMCs. The clonotype originates from a woman under 30 in good health. The V and J genes are TRBV12-3 or TRBV12-4 and TRBJ2-7; 9 nucleotides align to TRBD1. CDR3 nucleotides: TGTGCCAGCAGTTCCGGGACAGGGAAGGCCGAGCAGTACTTC. Translation gives CASSSGTGKAEQYF.